Described below is a single TCR beta chain sequence and its context. Its target is unknown. Described time point: peripheral blood 6 weeks after treatment start. The data originate from a study of PD-L1 blockade in urothelial cancer. Turning to the study itself: About 90% of the roughly 30 patients were men whose urothelial cancer was bladder-origin. The authors examined blood 3 weeks (second dose) and 6 weeks after treatment start. The median number of T cells present in blood samples was under 150,000. Regarding the study as a whole: Lower than median blood TCR clonality before treatment predicted better survival.

Generated by immunoSEQ multiplex PCR, the TCRdb table keeps only in-frame clones and is missing some. Among 35,000 to 45,000 clones listed, 83% were seen once. Sample: PBMCs, taken around atezolizumab (anti-PD-L1) treatment. The clonotype comes from a man aged 55 to 70 with urothelial cancer.

The CDR3 reads CASSLQGRNQPQHF. CDR3 nucleotides: TGTGCCAGCAGTCTACAGGGGCGCAATCAGCCCCAGCATTTT. The rearrangement joins TRBV27 to TRBJ1-5, with 7 positions matching TRBD1. V shed 5 bases, J shed 2 bases, and the junction held 3 bases outside the gene matches. Germline-derived CDR1 and CDR2 are MNHEY and SMNVEV (reference sequence). The CDR3 sequence is 14 residues long.